The 12 T cell receptor beta chains given below trace back to one sample, sequenced in a study of human T cells and chemical hapten exposure. The time point was: patch test 1, 2 weeks after DPC sensitization. Treatment: therapeutic diphenylcyclopropenone sensitization with weekly scalp DPC. TCRdb analysed the RACE reads with MiXCR anew, one entry per CDR3 protein. The repertoire includes approximately 400,000 distinct CDR3 sequences, 4.8% of them detected once, and approximately 2.5% sits in the top ten. Sample: whole blood, taken in connection with sensitization to the hapten diphenylcyclopropenone (DPC). The source of these receptors is a woman between 45 and 65 years old with alopecia areata. Some clones in this sample may be carry-over from other donors' samples.

This clonotype was counted only a few times. The rearrangement joins TRBV6-1 to TRBJ2-1; 8 nucleotides match TRBD2. The CDR3 runs 13 residues. Germline V CDR1 and CDR2: MNHNS, SASEGT. V trimming: 1 base; J trimming: 8 bases; junction bases outside the gene matches: 1. CDR3 DNA sequence: TGTGCCAGCAGTGAAGTTAGCGGGGATGAGCAGTTCTTC. Its protein is CASSEVSGDEQFF.

This clonotype was counted a few times. The chain recombines TRBV4-2 with TRBJ2-2; D is possibly TRBD2 (6 bases). The CDR3 extends over 17 amino acids. Per the germline V gene, CDR1 is LGHNA and CDR2 is YNFKEQ. Trimming shortened V by 0 bases and J by 0 bases, and 11 bases separated the two germline ends. The CDR3, as DNA: TGTGCCAGCAGCCAAGATCCGGCTAGCGCGAACACCGGGGAGCTGTTTTTT. Its protein product is CASSQDPASANTGELFF.

This clonotype was observed a few times. The chain recombines TRBV2 with TRBJ2-1; TRBD2 aligns across 9 bases. V shed 7 bases and J 9 bases; nucleotides not matched to a gene: 7. This CDR3 has 13 amino acids. CDR1 SNHLY and CDR2 FYNNEI come from the germline V gene. CDR3 in DNA: TGTGCCAGCATTCTTGGAGCGGGGGGTGAGCAGTTCTTC. Translated, it gives CASILGAGGEQFF.

Only a few counts were recorded for this clonotype. The chain uses TRBV5-1 and TRBJ1-1; 7 nucleotides agree with TRBD1. V shed 7 bases and J 4 bases; nucleotides not matched to a gene: 4. The CDR3 has 12 residues. The germline V gene has CDR1 SGHRS and CDR2 YFSETQ. DNA of the CDR3: TGCGCCAGCGGGGCAGGGGGCACTGAAGCTTTCTTT. It yields the protein CASGAGGTEAFF. Using reference TRBV5-1 and TRBJ1-1 for the parts outside the CDR3, the full variable domain is KAGVTQTPRYLIKTRGQQVTLSCSPISGHRSVSWYQQTPGQGLQFLFEYFSETQRNKGNFPGRFSGRQFSNSRSEMNVSTLELGDSALYLCASGAGGTEAFFGQGTRLTVV.

The chain recombines TRBV5-1 with TRBJ2-1; D is possibly TRBD1 or TRBD2 (5 bases each). There are 14 residues in the CDR3. The germline V and J ends were trimmed by 4 bases and 5 bases, with 13 bases remaining between them. The germline V gene encodes CDR1 SGHRS and CDR2 YFSETQ. This CDR3 reads CASSVGPADNEQFF. CDR3 coding DNA: TGCGCCAGCAGCGTGGGACCGGCCGACAATGAGCAGTTCTTC.

This clonotype was seen more than once but under ten times. The genes are TRBV12-3 or TRBV12-4 and TRBJ2-3, with D perhaps matching TRBD1 (7 bases). V was clipped by 4 bases and J by 9 bases, with 17 bases between them. The length of the CDR3 is 14 residues. The CDR3 DNA reads TGTGCCAGCAGTTCAAACCGACAGGGAGGAACGCAGTATTTT. It translates to CASSSNRQGGTQYF.

This clonotype came up many times. This chain joins TRBV2 and TRBJ1-5; D gene unclear. The CDR3 is 14 amino acids. The ends were cut back, 2 bases at V and 3 bases at J, with 8 bases in the middle. Per germline, CDR1 SNHLY and CDR2 FYNNEI. CDR3 sequence: CASSESRPNQPQHF. The CDR3, as DNA: TGTGCCAGCAGTGAAAGCAGACCCAATCAGCCCCAGCATTTT. Combining the CDR3 with reference TRBV2 and TRBJ1-5 gives the whole variable domain EPEVTQTPSHQVTQMGQEVILRCVPISNHLYFYWYRQILGQKVEFLVSFYNNEISEKSEIFDDQFSVERPDGSNFTLKIRSTKLEDSAMYFCASSESRPNQPQHFGDGTRLSIL.

V usage is TRBV7-9 and J usage is TRBJ2-6; D perhaps matches TRBD1 (5 bases). CDR3 length: 16 residues. V was trimmed by 1 base and J by 3 bases, leaving 10 bases between them. Germline-derived CDR1 and CDR2 are SEHNR and FQNEAQ (reference sequence). Here the CDR3 DNA reads TGTGCCAGCAGCTTAGACAGGAATTATGGGGCCAACGTCCTGACTTTC. Protein: CASSLDRNYGANVLTF.

In its sample, this clonotype was seen many times. J is TRBJ1-2 and V is TRBV29-1; D unresolved. Germline CDR1 is SQVTM and CDR2 is ANQGSEA. This CDR3 comprises 12 residues. Trimming removed 3 bases from V and 2 bases from J, with 7 bases in between. This chain's CDR3 is CSVEYRNYGYTF. The CDR3 DNA sequence: TGCAGCGTTGAGTACAGAAACTATGGCTACACCTTC.

This clonotype was seen many times. The chain carries TRBV29-1 and TRBJ1-1, with D uncertain. The V end lost 6 bases, the J end lost 1 base, and 9 bases lay between the germline ends. This CDR3 has 12 amino acids. Germline CDR1 SQVTM, CDR2 ANQGSEA. The CDR3 spells CSVDGTNTEAFF. The DNA of the CDR3 is TGCAGCGTCGACGGTACGAACACTGAAGCTTTCTTT.

This clonotype was seen many times. The V and J genes are TRBV6-5 and TRBJ2-7; 10 bases align to TRBD1. Per germline, CDR1 MNHEY and CDR2 SVGAGI. This CDR3 comprises 14 residues. After removal of 6 bases from V and 5 bases from J, the junction contained 7 bases not matched to a gene. CDR3 amino acids: CASSPGQGLNEQYF. CDR3 coding DNA: TGTGCCAGCAGCCCGGGACAGGGGTTAAACGAGCAGTACTTC.

This clonotype was detected many times. The chain couples TRBV6-5 to TRBJ2-6, with TRBD2 matching 7 bases. Germline values: CDR1 MNHEY, CDR2 SVGAGI. The length of the CDR3 is 14 residues. The CDR3 is CASREYSGANVLTF. CDR3 sequence (DNA): TGTGCTTCGCGGGAGTACTCTGGGGCCAACGTCCTGACTTTC.